One TCR beta chain is described in this entry. These data belong to a study of blood T cell repertoires in COVID-19. Whole-study context: COVID-19 samples from acute and convalescent phases originated in the United States, Italy and Spain. T cells, B-cell-depleted T cells, or PBMCs supplied cDNA or gDNA.

V was clipped by 3 bases and J by 7 bases, with 16 bases between them. The CDR3 runs to 16 residues. Per germline, CDR1 MGHRA and CDR2 YSYEKL. Per the study methods: Amplification from reference gene primers served as the basis for estimated nucleated cell counts. The data were produced by immunoSEQ multiplex PCR, yet TCRdb's version contains in-frame clones alone and is incomplete. V and J calls and clone size are as listed in that table; D and trimming were resolved from the DNA. The repertoire holds 300,000 to 400,000 clones, with 80% to 90% as singletons. Sequencing input: peripheral blood. This chain links TRBV4-1 with TRBJ1-6, with D possibly being TRBD1 (6 bases). This TCR derives from a man younger than 45 with active or convalescent COVID-19. CDR3 DNA sequence: TGCGCCAGCAGCCAGGGTCTAGGGGGTGGAAATTCACCCCTCCACTTT. It is translated as CASSQGLGGGNSPLHF.